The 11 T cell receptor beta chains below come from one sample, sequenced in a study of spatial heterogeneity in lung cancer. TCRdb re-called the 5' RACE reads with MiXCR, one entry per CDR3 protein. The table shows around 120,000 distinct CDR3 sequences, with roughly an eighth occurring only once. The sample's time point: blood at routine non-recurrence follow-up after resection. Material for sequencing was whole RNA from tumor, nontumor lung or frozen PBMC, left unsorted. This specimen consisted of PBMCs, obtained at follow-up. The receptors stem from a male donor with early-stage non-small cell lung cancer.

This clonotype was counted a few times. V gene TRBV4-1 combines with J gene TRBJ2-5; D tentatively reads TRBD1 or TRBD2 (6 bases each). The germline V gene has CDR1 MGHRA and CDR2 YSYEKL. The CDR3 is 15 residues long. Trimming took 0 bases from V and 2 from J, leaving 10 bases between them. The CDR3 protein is CASSQDRGPQETQYF. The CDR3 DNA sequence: TGCGCCAGCAGCCAAGATCGGGGGCCTCAAGAGACCCAGTACTTC.

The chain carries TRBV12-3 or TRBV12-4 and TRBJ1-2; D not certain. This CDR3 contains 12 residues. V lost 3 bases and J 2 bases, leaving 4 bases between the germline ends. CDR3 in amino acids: CASSFGNYGYTF. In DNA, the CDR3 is TGTGCCAGCAGTTTTGGGAACTATGGCTACACCTTC.

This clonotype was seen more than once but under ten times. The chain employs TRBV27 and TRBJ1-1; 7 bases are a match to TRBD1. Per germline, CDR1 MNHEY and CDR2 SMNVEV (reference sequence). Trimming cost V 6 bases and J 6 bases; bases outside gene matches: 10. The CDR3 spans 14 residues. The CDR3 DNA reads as TGTGCCAGCAGAGGCTTGACAGGGTACCCTGAAGCTTTCTTT. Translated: CASRGLTGYPEAFF.

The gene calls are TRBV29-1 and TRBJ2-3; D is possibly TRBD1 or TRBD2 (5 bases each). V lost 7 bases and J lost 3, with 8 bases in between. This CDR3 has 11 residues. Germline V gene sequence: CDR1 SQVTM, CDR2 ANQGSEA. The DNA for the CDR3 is TGCAGCGGGGGACGGACAGATACGCAGTATTTT. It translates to CSGGRTDTQYF.

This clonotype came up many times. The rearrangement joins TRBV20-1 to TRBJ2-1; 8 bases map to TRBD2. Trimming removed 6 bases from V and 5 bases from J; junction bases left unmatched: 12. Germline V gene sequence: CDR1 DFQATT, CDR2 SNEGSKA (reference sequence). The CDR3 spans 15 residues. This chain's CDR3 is CSAASGRGVDNEQFF. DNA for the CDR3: TGCAGTGCAGCCTCCGGGCGGGGGGTTGACAATGAGCAGTTCTTC.

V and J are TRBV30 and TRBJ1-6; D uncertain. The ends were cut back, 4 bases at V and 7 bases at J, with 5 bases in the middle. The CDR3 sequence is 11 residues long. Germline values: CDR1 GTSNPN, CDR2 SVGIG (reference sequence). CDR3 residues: CAWTLNSPLHF. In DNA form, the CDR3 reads TGTGCCTGGACACTCAATTCACCCCTCCACTTT.

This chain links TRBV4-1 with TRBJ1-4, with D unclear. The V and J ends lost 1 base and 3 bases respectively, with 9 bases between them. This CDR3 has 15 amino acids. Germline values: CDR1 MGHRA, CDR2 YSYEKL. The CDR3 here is CASSQVYGPNEKLFF. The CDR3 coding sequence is TGCGCCAGCAGCCAAGTTTATGGACCTAATGAAAAACTGTTTTTT.

CDR3 loop: CSAPRPTPPYEQYF. The CDR3 region has the DNA TGCAGTGCTCCTAGACCAACTCCACCCTACGAGCAGTACTTC. This chain joins TRBV20-1 and TRBJ2-7, with D unclear. Germline V gives CDR1 DFQATT, CDR2 SNEGSKA (reference sequence). This CDR3 contains 14 residues. V was clipped by 5 bases and J by 2 bases, with 16 bases between them.

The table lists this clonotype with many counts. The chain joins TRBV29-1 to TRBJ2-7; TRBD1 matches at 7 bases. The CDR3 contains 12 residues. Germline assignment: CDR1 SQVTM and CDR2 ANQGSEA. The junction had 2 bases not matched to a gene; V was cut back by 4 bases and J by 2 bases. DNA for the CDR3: TGCAGCGTTGGGGGACAGACCTACGAGCAGTACTTC. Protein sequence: CSVGGQTYEQYF.

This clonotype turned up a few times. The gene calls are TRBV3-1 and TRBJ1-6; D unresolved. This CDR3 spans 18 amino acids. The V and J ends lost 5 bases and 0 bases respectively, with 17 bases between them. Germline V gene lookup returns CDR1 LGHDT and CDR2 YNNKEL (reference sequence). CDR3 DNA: TGTGCCAGCAGCGGAGGTTCGACCGCCGCCTCCTATAATTCACCCCTCCACTTT. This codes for CASSGGSTAASYNSPLHF.

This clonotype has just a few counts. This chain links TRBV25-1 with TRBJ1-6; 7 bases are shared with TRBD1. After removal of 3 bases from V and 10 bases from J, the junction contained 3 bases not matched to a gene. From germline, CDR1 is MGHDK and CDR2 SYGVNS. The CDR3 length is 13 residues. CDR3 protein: CASSDVRGSPLHF. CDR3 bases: TGTGCCAGCAGTGATGTCAGGGGGTCACCCCTCCACTTT.